This TCR beta chain was captured by sequencing in a study of T cells after yellow fever vaccination. Looked up from germline, CDR1 is SGHRS and CDR2 is YFSETQ. V lost 4 bases, J lost 2 bases, and 14 bases lay in between. The CDR3 loop spans 15 amino acids. As for this clonotype: The antigen remains undetermined.

5'RACE template switching added a universal primer site and UMIs to TCR cDNA. TCRdb itself ran the 5' RACE reads through MiXCR, one entry per CDR3 protein. The sample holds some 350,000 distinct CDR3 sequences, 4.1% seen once. Study conclusions and caveats: Most clones from primary vaccination resurfaced after the booster (approximately 96% CD4, 88% CD8). Although most clonotypes did not, a small share appeared in both CD4 and CD8 compartments. When the response was secondary, it was weaker but reached its peak faster, day 5 versus 15.

The chain joins TRBV5-1 to TRBJ2-3; TRBD2 is a possible D gene (7 bases). The sample was PBMCs, taken 5 days after the yellow fever booster vaccination. The source is a young man who received the YFV17D yellow fever vaccine. This CDR3 is CASSRYGGATDTQYF. CDR3 coding DNA: TGCGCCAGCAGCCGATATGGGGGGGCCACAGATACGCAGTATTTT.